This section outlines one TCR beta chain sequence together with its context. The target antigen is unknown. Clones were sequenced by immunoSEQ multiplex PCR, and TCRdb holds only the in-frame ones, with some missing. The sample contains about 10,000 clones, around two thirds of which appear only once. The entry originates in a study of CD4+ T cells in melanoma. Overall study findings and caveats: Reportedly, melanoma neoantigen-specific CD4+ T cells showed varied differentiation states.

CDR1 is SGHAT, CDR2 FQNNGV, per germline. The CDR3 totals 14 residues. With 1 base removed from V and 1 base from J, the gap between germline ends came to 5 bases. V usage is TRBV11-2 and J usage is TRBJ2-1; D is undetermined. The receptor comes from a human donor with melanoma. Material: cells from a culture (not recorded whether cultured in vitro). This CDR3 reads CASSLARSYNEQFF. The DNA of the CDR3 is TGTGCCAGCAGCTTAGCCCGGTCCTACAATGAGCAGTTCTTC.